Below are 4 T cell receptor beta chains sequenced from a single sample in a study of blood T cell repertoires in COVID-19 (dated by TCRdb to about 2020). The method behind the library was the immunoSEQ multiplex PCR assay. TCRdb provides this immuneACCESS table in a form limited to in-frame rearrangements. Some clones are lacking; in checked studies, under half of them reflect an unresolved V gene, and why the rest are absent is not known. The table for this sample lists approximately 62,000 clones; approximately 78% of them were counted only once. Together, the top ten hold 15% of the sample. Sequencing was carried out using peripheral blood. All receptors come from a man aged 80 or over with acute or convalescent COVID-19.

The V call is TRBV29-1, the J call TRBJ2-2; 11 positions agree with TRBD1. CDR1 and CDR2 from the germline V gene are SQVTM and ANQGSEA. V shed 5 bases and J 5 bases; nucleotides not matched to a gene: 7. This CDR3 is built from 15 residues. CDR3 loop: CSVSNRDRGTGELFF. The DNA for the CDR3 is TGCAGCGTTTCGAACCGGGACAGGGGGACCGGGGAGCTGTTTTTT.

This rearrangement joins TRBV30 to TRBJ1-5; D might be TRBD1 (6 bases). This CDR3 is built from 15 residues. The germline gives CDR1 GTSNPN, CDR2 SVGIG (reference sequence). V was cut by 2 bases and J by 0 bases, with 11 bases left in between. The CDR3 DNA reads TGTGCCTGGAGTCCGGGACACCTTAGCAATCAGCCCCAGCATTTT. Its translation is CAWSPGHLSNQPQHF.

V gene TRBV11-3 combines with J gene TRBJ1-3; TRBD1 aligns across 10 bases. Losses at the gene ends were 5 bases for V and 0 bases for J; bases not matched to a gene: 7. Germline V gene data show CDR1 as SGHNT and CDR2 as YENEEA. CDR3 size: 17 residues. The DNA for the CDR3 is TGTGCCAGCAGCCCAGGGGGACAGGGGAGCTCTGGAAACACCATATATTTT. It translates to CASSPGGQGSSGNTIYF.

The chain links TRBV19 to TRBJ1-1; TRBD1 might be the D (5 bases). The CDR3 contains 15 residues. V was cut by 7 bases and J by 1 base, with 16 bases left in between. Per germline, CDR1 LNHDA and CDR2 SQIVND (reference sequence). Here the CDR3 DNA reads TGTGCCAGTATCGGGGGAATTTCTAAGAACACTGAAGCTTTCTTT. Residues: CASIGGISKNTEAFF. The complete variable domain, with remaining parts taken from reference TRBV19 and TRBJ1-1, reads DGGITQSPKYLFRKEGQNVTLSCEQNLNHDAMYWYRQDPGQGLRLIYYSQIVNDFQKGDIAEGYSVSREKKESFPLTVTSAQKNPTAFYLCASIGGISKNTEAFFGQGTRLTVV.